This entry lists 29 T cell receptor beta chains sequenced from one sample in a study of blood T cell repertoires in COVID-19. Using immunoSEQ multiplex PCR, the repertoire was profiled, and TCRdb retains in-frame clones only, with some absent. The sample consists of 35,000 to 45,000 clones, about 90% of them appearing once. Sequencing was performed on peripheral blood. These receptors all stem from a man between 45 and 60 years old with active COVID-19.

This clone was seen just once. J is TRBJ2-3 and V is TRBV15; 9 positions agree with TRBD1. The CDR3 length is 19 residues. V was clipped by 1 base and J by 2 bases; unmatched bases: 13. Germline V gene data show CDR1 as LNHNV and CDR2 as YYDKDF (reference sequence). The CDR3 DNA reads TGTGCCACCAGCAGAGCCTGGGGACAGGGAAACCTCCCCACAGATACGCAGTATTTT. It encodes CATSRAWGQGNLPTDTQYF.

This chain uses TRBV10-3 with TRBJ2-2; 8 nucleotides agree with TRBD2. In germline, CDR1 is ENHRY, CDR2 SYGVKD. The V gene end was trimmed by 2 bases and the J gene end by 1 base; junction bases not matched to a gene: 0. The CDR3 sequence is 15 residues long. In DNA form, the CDR3 reads TGTGCCATCAGTGAGCTAGCGGGGAACACCGGGGAGCTGTTTTTT. This translates into CAISELAGNTGELFF.

CDR3 region: CASSHPAGVSEQFF. For the CDR3, the DNA is TGCGCCAGCAGCCACCCAGCGGGAGTTAGTGAGCAGTTCTTC. V is TRBV4-1 and J is TRBJ2-1, with 8 positions matching TRBD2. With 3 bases clipped from V and 9 bases from J, the junction kept 7 bases outside the gene matches. The germline V gene has CDR1 MGHRA and CDR2 YSYEKL. The CDR3 totals 14 residues.

This clone has a single count. CDR3 region: CASSPYMGEETQYF. The DNA for the CDR3 is TGTGCCAGCAGCCCATACATGGGAGAGGAGACCCAGTACTTC. J is TRBJ2-5 and V is TRBV3-1 (or the pseudogene TRBV3-2), with a tentative D call TRBD2 (5 bases). This CDR3 is built from 14 residues. Trimming pared 4 bases from V and 5 bases from J, leaving 14 bases between. Germline V gene lookup returns CDR1 LGHDT and CDR2 YNNKEL (reference sequence).

This clone has only one observation. The V gene is TRBV19, the J gene TRBJ2-1; D might be TRBD2 (5 bases). The CDR3 consists of 13 residues. Between the trimmed V and J ends, which lost 3 bases and 10 bases, there was a span of 13 bases. CDR1 is LNHDA and CDR2 is SQIVND in the germline V gene (reference sequence). CDR3 protein: CASSIRGLGEQFF. DNA of the CDR3: TGTGCCAGTAGTATCAGAGGGTTAGGCGAGCAGTTCTTC.

This chain connects TRBV9 to TRBJ1-1; 8 bases agree with TRBD1. Germline lookup yields CDR1 SGDLS and CDR2 YYNGEE. Trimming removed 3 bases from V and 4 bases from J; junction bases left unmatched: 8. The CDR3 is 15 residues long. The CDR3 protein is CASSAGTGSSTEAFF. In DNA form, the CDR3 reads TGTGCCAGCAGCGCCGGGACAGGCTCTAGCACTGAAGCTTTCTTT.

The chain is built from TRBV6-5 and TRBJ1-4, with TRBD1 matching over 7 bases. The V segment lost 7 bases and the J segment 4 bases; nucleotides outside the gene matches: 3. The CDR3 contains 13 residues. Per germline, CDR1 MNHEY and CDR2 SVGAGI. The chain's CDR3 is CASNRDSNEKLFF. The CDR3 DNA follows: TGTGCCAGCAACCGGGACAGTAATGAAAAACTGTTTTTT.

This chain connects TRBV11-3 to TRBJ2-1; D perhaps matches TRBD2 (5 bases). Trimming shortened V by 0 bases and J by 9 bases, and 9 bases separated the two germline ends. Germline lookup yields CDR1 SGHNT and CDR2 YENEEA. The CDR3 runs 13 residues. The CDR3 reads CASSLDPRGEQFF. The DNA of the CDR3 is TGTGCCAGCAGCTTAGACCCTCGGGGTGAGCAGTTCTTC.

V and J are TRBV5-1 and TRBJ2-5, with 11 nucleotides matching TRBD2. Per germline, CDR1 SGHRS and CDR2 YFSETQ. This CDR3 spans 17 amino acids. V gave up 3 bases and J gave up 1 base; unmatched junction bases: 8. CDR3 protein: CASSSGTSGNLQETQYF. In DNA, the CDR3 is TGCGCCAGCAGCTCCGGGACTAGCGGCAACCTCCAAGAGACCCAGTACTTC.

The J gene is TRBJ1-1, the V gene TRBV2; 9 bases map to TRBD1. The CDR3 is made up of 14 amino acids. The V gene's germline CDR1 is SNHLY and CDR2 FYNNEI. The V and J ends lost 6 bases and 2 bases, in that order; junction bases with no gene match: 4. The CDR3 coding sequence is TGTGCCAGCAGGGTGACAGGGGGAAACACTGAAGCTTTCTTT. It specifies CASRVTGGNTEAFF.

The chain combines TRBV14 with TRBJ1-1; D perhaps matches TRBD1 (5 bases). This CDR3 comprises 14 residues. Germline V lookup: CDR1 SGHDN, CDR2 FVKESK. The V end lost 0 bases, the J end lost 11 bases, and 16 bases lay between the germline ends. The CDR3 region has the DNA TGTGCCAGCAGCCAAGATCCTCGACAGACGTTGGCTTTCTTT. Translating gives CASSQDPRQTLAFF.

The gene calls are TRBV9 and TRBJ2-7; D is uncertain. Trimming cost V 0 bases and J 5 bases, with 9 bases left between them. The length of the CDR3 is 13 residues. The V gene's germline CDR1 is SGDLS and CDR2 YYNGEE. CDR3 residues: CASSVDRFDEQYF. Written as DNA, the CDR3 is TGTGCCAGCAGCGTAGACAGATTCGACGAGCAGTACTTC.

To note about this clone: Mismatch with germline at one junction end may stem from a read error. The chain links TRBV9 to TRBJ1-2; 10 bases align to TRBD1. The germline gives CDR1 SGDLS, CDR2 YYNGEE. This CDR3 has 17 amino acids. The DNA for the CDR3 is TGTGCCCGCAGCGCAGGGGGGGACAGGGGACGTCCTCGGGGCTACACCTTC. This encodes CARSAGGDRGRPRGYTF.

This clone has a single count. The chain employs TRBV18 and TRBJ2-1; 16 positions match TRBD2. With V trimmed by 5 bases and J by 7 bases, 11 bases remained unmatched. The CDR3 loop spans 18 amino acids. Germline CDR1 reads KGHSH; CDR2 reads LQKENI. The CDR3 protein is CASSGSGTSGRAGNEQFF. The CDR3 DNA reads as TGTGCCAGCTCAGGATCCGGGACTAGCGGGAGGGCCGGGAATGAGCAGTTCTTC.

The rearrangement uses TRBV11-1 and TRBJ1-1; D is unclear. Looked up from germline, CDR1 is SGHAT and CDR2 is FQDESV (reference sequence). With 8 bases removed from V and 7 bases from J, the gap between germline ends came to 11 bases. The length of the CDR3 is 11 residues. Written as DNA, the CDR3 is TGTGCCAGCTCTCGGGAAGTTGAAGCTTTCTTT. The encoded protein is CASSREVEAFF.

This clone was observed a single time. As DNA, the CDR3 is TGTGCCAGTAACCCAGGGGCTGGAAACACCATATATTTT. Translation: CASNPGAGNTIYF. The chain has TRBV19 and TRBJ1-3; D might be TRBD1 (6 bases). Trimming removed 7 bases at V and 2 bases at J, with 9 bases between. The CDR3 extends over 13 amino acids. Germline lookup yields CDR1 LNHDA and CDR2 SQIVND (reference sequence). The whole variable domain, filled in from reference TRBV19 and TRBJ1-3, reads DGGITQSPKYLFRKEGQNVTLSCEQNLNHDAMYWYRQDPGQGLRLIYYSQIVNDFQKGDIAEGYSVSREKKESFPLTVTSAQKNPTAFYLCASNPGAGNTIYFGEGSWLTVV.

The chain joins TRBV7-9 to TRBJ2-7; 9 bases fit TRBD2. The CDR3 spans 14 residues. CDR1 and CDR2 from the germline V gene are SEHNR and FQNEAQ (reference sequence). The ends lost 1 base at V and 6 bases at J; junction bases unmatched: 4. CDR3 sequence (DNA): TGTGCCAGCAGCTTAGAGGGACTAGCCGGCGAGCAGTACTTC. Protein sequence: CASSLEGLAGEQYF.

The chain uses TRBV28 and TRBJ1-1; TRBD1 matches at 10 bases. J gave up 3 bases and V 10 bases, and 8 bases lay outside the gene matches. The CDR3 sequence is 14 residues long. Per germline, CDR1 MDHEN and CDR2 SYDVKM. The DNA of the CDR3 is TGTGCCACCCCCCCGGACAGGGGGGACACTGAAGCTTTCTTT. Translation: CATPPDRGDTEAFF.

J is TRBJ1-1 and V is TRBV6-5; the D is unclear. The CDR3 runs to 13 residues. The V gene's germline CDR1 is MNHEY and CDR2 SVGAGI. V lost 8 bases and J 1 base, leaving 11 bases between the germline ends. The CDR3 nucleotides read TGTGCCAGCTCCCCAGGATCGAACACTGAAGCTTTCTTT. Amino acids: CASSPGSNTEAFF.

CDR3 amino acids: CASSLMVVAGENEQFF. The CDR3, as DNA: TGTGCCAGCAGCTTGATGGTCGTAGCGGGAGAGAATGAGCAGTTCTTC. The V and J genes are TRBV5-4 and TRBJ2-1; TRBD2 agrees at 9 bases. CDR1 is SGHNT and CDR2 is YYREEE in the germline V gene (reference sequence). Losses at the gene ends were 1 base for V and 7 bases for J; bases not matched to a gene: 9. This CDR3 contains 16 residues.

This chain connects TRBV5-4 to TRBJ2-1; TRBD2 matches 7 bases. After removal of 0 bases from V and 5 bases from J, the junction contained 5 bases not matched to a gene. CDR3 size: 15 residues. CDR1 and CDR2 from the germline V gene are SGHNT and YYREEE (reference sequence). CDR3: CASSLGGRADNEQFF. The CDR3 region has the DNA TGTGCCAGCAGCTTGGGGGGGAGGGCCGACAATGAGCAGTTCTTC.

This chain connects TRBV28 to TRBJ2-2, with 14 bases fitting TRBD2. This CDR3 has 17 amino acids. Germline V gene lookup returns CDR1 MDHEN and CDR2 SYDVKM. With 5 bases clipped from V and 4 bases from J, the junction kept 6 bases outside the gene matches. CDR3 DNA sequence: TGTGCCAGCAGTACCTCCGGGACTAGCGGGAGCACCGGGGAGCTGTTTTTT. Its protein is CASSTSGTSGSTGELFF.

The chain joins TRBV7-9 to TRBJ2-5; 10 bases are a match to TRBD2. V was clipped by 5 bases and J by 4 bases; unmatched bases: 7. This CDR3 is built from 15 residues. Per the germline V gene, CDR1 is SEHNR and CDR2 is FQNEAQ (reference sequence). DNA of the CDR3: TGTGCCAGCAGCCCCACACTAGCGGGAAGAGAGACCCAGTACTTC. It is translated as CASSPTLAGRETQYF.

The V gene is TRBV3-1 (or the pseudogene TRBV3-2), the J gene TRBJ2-1, with 7 bases identical to TRBD2. Germline CDR1 reads LGHDT; CDR2 reads YNNKEL (reference sequence). The V segment lost 2 bases and the J segment 3 bases; nucleotides outside the gene matches: 1. This CDR3 contains 14 residues. CDR3 amino acids: CASSQPSGYNEQFF. CDR3 nucleotides: TGTGCCAGCAGCCAACCTAGCGGCTACAATGAGCAGTTCTTC.

The CDR3 nucleotides read TGTGCCAGCAGTGAATCAGGGGTAGAGTATGGCTACACCTTC. Its translation is CASSESGVEYGYTF. The rearrangement uses TRBV25-1 and TRBJ1-2; D perhaps matches TRBD1 (6 bases). CDR1 is MGHDK, CDR2 SYGVNS, per germline. The CDR3 is 14 residues long. The ends were cut back, 1 base at V and 5 bases at J, with 11 bases in the middle.

The table lists this clone with a count of one. This chain uses TRBV27 with TRBJ2-7; the match to TRBD1 covers 9 bases. CDR3 length: 13 amino acids. The trim removed 6 bases at V and 3 bases at J, leaving 3 bases unmatched. CDR1 is MNHEY and CDR2 is SMNVEV in the germline V gene (reference sequence). The CDR3 region has the DNA TGTGCCAGCAGAAGACAGGGGGTCTACGAGCAGTACTTC. Its translation is CASRRQGVYEQYF.

This clone was detected once. The junction does not match germline at one end; this may be a read error. The chain links TRBV28 to TRBJ2-6; D is perhaps TRBD2 (6 bases). This CDR3 contains 15 residues. Germline CDR1 is MDHEN and CDR2 is SYDVKM. The CDR3 nucleotides read TGTGCCAGCAGTTCCGGGGGTTCTGTGGCCAACGTCCTGACTTTC. Translating it yields CASSSGGSVANVLTF.

The V gene is TRBV28, the J gene TRBJ1-2, with no clear D. Trimming stripped 6 bases from V and 0 bases from J, with 20 bases between. CDR3 length: 17 residues. From germline, CDR1 is MDHEN and CDR2 SYDVKM. CDR3: CASSGAEALSANYGYTF. CDR3 sequence (DNA): TGTGCCAGCAGCGGCGCGGAGGCCCTCAGTGCTAACTATGGCTACACCTTC.

The chain is built from TRBV19 and TRBJ2-1, with 12 bases identical to TRBD2. The CDR3 sequence is 19 residues long. CDR1 is LNHDA and CDR2 is SQIVND in the germline V gene (reference sequence). J gave up 3 bases and V 0 bases, and 9 bases lay outside the gene matches. The CDR3 DNA follows: TGTGCCAGTAGTATAGAACCGCCCGGGACTAGCGGGCGCTACAATGAGCAGTTCTTC. It translates to CASSIEPPGTSGRYNEQFF.